One sample yielded the 18 T cell receptor beta chains listed below, sequenced in a study of shared clonotypes between healthy human individuals (dated by TCRdb to the early 2020s). Receptors were amplified or captured by the immunoSEQ multiplex PCR assay. Held by TCRdb, this immuneACCESS table contains in-frame sequences only and omits some clones. Under half of the omission traces to an unresolved V gene where checked; the cause of the rest is unknown. This sample is represented by about 980,000 clones; around three quarters of them were singletons. The top ten constitute over 1.3% of the sample. The source material was memory CD4+ T cells sorted from blood. The cell subset or site tag for this specimen amounts to: CD45RA-negative fraction. All receptors derive from a man aged 18 to 30 in good health.

This rearrangement joins TRBV28 to TRBJ2-4; 7 bases agree with TRBD1. This CDR3 is 21 amino acids long. Germline CDR1 and CDR2: MDHEN and SYDVKM. J lost 0 bases, V lost 6 bases, and 23 bases had no gene match. The CDR3 nucleotides read TGTGCCAGCAGCCCCCTCCGAGACTCCGGGACAGCAAATCTAGCCAAAAACATTCAGTACTTC. This translates into CASSPLRDSGTANLAKNIQYF.

This clone was counted once. The chain recombines TRBV5-1 with TRBJ1-2; 11 positions match TRBD1. Germline loops: CDR1 SGHRS, CDR2 YFSETQ. Trimming removed 1 base from V and 4 bases from J; junction bases left unmatched: 9. This CDR3 comprises 17 residues. CDR3 amino acids: CASSLQPSGQGVYGYTF. In DNA, the CDR3 is TGCGCCAGCAGCTTGCAACCTTCGGGACAGGGGGTCTATGGCTACACCTTC.

Notes on this clone: Other DNA sequences from this sample encode an identical CDR3 as well. The rearrangement joins TRBV2 to TRBJ1-5; 8 positions agree with TRBD1. V dropped 4 bases and J dropped 6; count of bases not matched to a gene: 5. CDR3 length equals 14 residues. Germline assignment: CDR1 SNHLY and CDR2 FYNNEI. CDR3 loop: CASSGRQGSQPQHF. The CDR3 DNA reads TGTGCCAGCAGTGGCAGACAGGGGTCTCAGCCCCAGCATTTT.

The chain has TRBV28 and TRBJ1-2; D is uncertain. CDR1 MDHEN and CDR2 SYDVKM come from the germline V gene. CDR3 length: 13 amino acids. The V and J ends lost 9 bases and 4 bases respectively, with 15 bases between them. CDR3 region: CASLYSTSYGYTF. The CDR3 nucleotides are TGTGCCAGTCTTTACAGTACTAGCTATGGCTACACCTTC.

V is TRBV4-2 and J is TRBJ1-5; D is possibly TRBD1 (6 bases). V was shortened by 4 bases and J by 7 bases, with 20 bases between the two germline ends. Germline V gives CDR1 LGHNA, CDR2 YNFKEQ. This CDR3 is 16 amino acids long. The CDR3 protein is CASSLGSDSGEQPQHF. The DNA for the CDR3 is TGTGCCAGCAGCCTGGGAAGTGACTCAGGGGAACAGCCCCAGCATTTT.

The rearrangement links TRBV5-1 to TRBJ2-7, with TRBD2 identical over 14 bases. The CDR3 extends over 15 amino acids. Germline V lookup: CDR1 SGHRS, CDR2 YFSETQ. Unmatched junction bases numbered 6, after V lost 4 bases and J lost 6 bases. This CDR3 reads CASSTGLAGVTEQYF. The CDR3, as DNA: TGCGCCAGCAGCACGGGACTAGCGGGAGTGACCGAGCAGTACTTC.

The chain recombines TRBV6-1 with TRBJ2-2; D gene unclear. The CDR3 spans 15 residues. Germline V gives CDR1 MNHNS, CDR2 SASEGT. The ends were cut back, 6 bases at V and 3 bases at J, with 14 bases in the middle. DNA of the CDR3: TGTGCCAGCAGCCCAGACGGGCGTTACACCGGGGAGCTGTTTTTT. Its translation: CASSPDGRYTGELFF.

V is TRBV15 and J is TRBJ2-1; 9 nucleotides agree with TRBD2. The CDR3 spans 16 residues. The ends lost 5 bases at V and 7 bases at J; junction bases unmatched: 12. Per the germline V gene, CDR1 is LNHNV and CDR2 is YYDKDF (reference sequence). In nucleotides, the CDR3 is TGTGCCACCAGCCTGGTAAGAGCGGGAGGAGGGAATGAGCAGTTCTTC. Its protein is CATSLVRAGGGNEQFF.

The gene calls are TRBV7-9 and TRBJ1-1; 9 bases are a match to TRBD1. The CDR3 is 17 amino acids. Germline V lookup: CDR1 SEHNR, CDR2 FQNEAQ (reference sequence). V was pared by 5 bases and J by 2 bases, with 12 bases of the junction left unmatched. The CDR3: CASSVTGGMMSNTEAFF. The CDR3 coding sequence is TGTGCCAGCAGCGTAACAGGGGGCATGATGAGTAACACTGAAGCTTTCTTT.

The rearrangement uses TRBV19 and TRBJ2-7; the D call may be TRBD1 or TRBD2 (5 bases each). Germline lookup yields CDR1 LNHDA and CDR2 SQIVND (reference sequence). Between the trimmed V and J ends, which lost 1 base and 6 bases, there was a span of 13 bases. The CDR3 loop spans 14 amino acids. CDR3: CASSIGPRGGEQYF. The CDR3 DNA reads TGTGCCAGTAGTATAGGTCCCCGTGGGGGCGAGCAGTACTTC. Filled out from reference TRBV19 and TRBJ2-7, the complete variable domain reads DGGITQSPKYLFRKEGQNVTLSCEQNLNHDAMYWYRQDPGQGLRLIYYSQIVNDFQKGDIAEGYSVSREKKESFPLTVTSAQKNPTAFYLCASSIGPRGGEQYFGPGTRLTVT.

The V gene is TRBV10-1, the J gene TRBJ2-7; TRBD2 is a possible D gene (5 bases). V was trimmed by 5 bases and J by 0 bases, leaving 8 bases between them. The germline V gene has CDR1 WNHNN and CDR2 SYGVQD (reference sequence). The CDR3 loop spans 13 amino acids. The CDR3 region has the DNA TGCGCCAGCAGTCGGGATAGCTCCTACGAGCAGTACTTC. Amino acid sequence: CASSRDSSYEQYF.

The CDR3 loop is CASSLEPGLNYGYTF. DNA for the CDR3: TGCGCCAGCAGCCTAGAGCCTGGGCTAAACTATGGCTACACCTTC. The chain employs TRBV4-3 and TRBJ1-2; D uncertain. Trimming left V 4 bases short and J 2 bases short, with 14 bases between. The CDR3 length is 15 residues. From germline, CDR1 is LGHNA and CDR2 YSLEER.

The chain is built from TRBV28 and TRBJ1-5; maybe TRBD1 (5 bases). Trimming cost V 5 bases and J 3 bases, with 11 bases left between them. The germline V gene encodes CDR1 MDHEN and CDR2 SYDVKM. The CDR3 has 14 residues. The CDR3 sequence: CASSGDRNNQPQHF. DNA for the CDR3: TGTGCCAGCAGTGGAGACAGAAACAATCAGCCCCAGCATTTT.

Comment on this clone: A junction end diverges from the germline sequence, so it may reflect a read error. The chain uses TRBV7-9 and TRBJ1-6; D might be TRBD1 (6 bases). This CDR3 has 16 residues. CDR1 and CDR2 (germline): SEHNR, FQNEAQ (reference sequence). In nucleotides, the CDR3 is TGTGCCAGCACCTTAGGCCAGGGGACCTATAATTCACCCCTCCACTTT. Protein sequence: CASTLGQGTYNSPLHF. Full variable domain (rest looked up from reference TRBV7-9 and TRBJ1-6): DTGVSQNPRHKITKRGQNVTFRCDPISEHNRLYWYRQTLGQGPEFLTYFQNEAQLEKSRLLSDRFSAERPKGSFSTLEIQRTEQGDSAMYLCASTLGQGTYNSPLHFGNGTRLTVT.

This clone was seen a few times. CDR3 sequence: CASPPVGLAGGTATDTQYF. The DNA for the CDR3 is TGTGCCAGCCCACCCGTCGGACTAGCGGGAGGAACGGCCACAGATACGCAGTATTTT. The genes are TRBV7-9 and TRBJ2-3; TRBD2 agrees at 14 bases. CDR1 and CDR2 (germline): SEHNR, FQNEAQ (reference sequence). With 8 bases clipped from V and 2 bases from J, the junction kept 15 bases outside the gene matches. The CDR3 extends over 19 amino acids.

V is TRBV6-5 and J is TRBJ1-1; 9 positions agree with TRBD1. Germline V gene sequence: CDR1 MNHEY, CDR2 SVGAGI. The CDR3 is 15 amino acids. The J segment lost 1 base and the V segment lost 4 bases, leaving 4 bases of the junction unmatched. The CDR3 reads CASSLRGQGNTEAFF. The CDR3 DNA is TGTGCCAGCAGTTTACGGGGACAGGGGAACACTGAAGCTTTCTTT.

This clone was counted a few times. This chain links TRBV6-6 with TRBJ2-1; 7 positions agree with TRBD1. Looked up from germline, CDR1 is MNHNY and CDR2 is SVGAGI (reference sequence). With 6 bases clipped from V and 0 bases from J, the junction kept 5 bases outside the gene matches. This CDR3 spans 15 amino acids. Here the CDR3 reads CASSAQGTSYNEQFF. For the CDR3, the DNA is TGTGCCAGCAGCGCACAGGGGACCTCCTACAATGAGCAGTTCTTC.

The chain is built from TRBV30 and TRBJ1-2; D is undetermined. Germline V gene data show CDR1 as GTSNPN and CDR2 as SVGIG (reference sequence). V was trimmed by 4 bases and J by 2 bases, leaving 11 bases between them. CDR3 length: 13 amino acids. The CDR3 DNA reads TGTGCCTGGAACTTGGGGTCCAACTATGGCTACACCTTC. Encoded protein: CAWNLGSNYGYTF.